Below are 24 T cell receptor beta chains sequenced from a single sample in a study of blood T cell repertoires in COVID-19. Sequenced by immunoSEQ multiplex PCR; TCRdb stores in-frame clones only, minus some. The table lists about 160,000 clones, about 74% of them singletons. The sequenced material came from peripheral blood. Receptors originate from a man between 60 and 70 years old with acute or convalescent COVID-19.

This clone was picked up a small number of times. The chain uses TRBV10-3 and TRBJ2-7; tentatively, D is TRBD1 (6 bases). Germline assignment: CDR1 ENHRY and CDR2 SYGVKD. V was pared by 5 bases and J by 6 bases, with 14 bases between. The CDR3 covers 13 residues. The CDR3 loop reads CAISPQGMSEQYF. CDR3 in DNA: TGTGCCATCAGTCCCCAGGGGATGAGCGAGCAGTACTTC.

The CDR3 protein is CASSPRTGHGSGNEQFF. Written as DNA, the CDR3 is TGTGCCAGCAGCCCTCGGACAGGCCACGGTTCGGGCAATGAGCAGTTCTTC. This chain joins TRBV16 and TRBJ2-1, with TRBD1 matching over 7 bases. V was pared by 4 bases and J by 6 bases, with 15 bases of the junction left unmatched. CDR3 length: 17 amino acids. Germline assignment: CDR1 KGHSY and CDR2 FQNENV.

The rearrangement joins TRBV5-8 to TRBJ2-6, with D perhaps TRBD2 (5 bases). The CDR3 has 17 amino acids. Germline V gene data show CDR1 as SGHTS and CDR2 as YDEGEE. V lost 0 bases to trimming and J lost 0 bases, with 10 bases between them. The CDR3 nucleotides are TGTGCCAGCAGCTTGGGGTTCCGGGGCTCTGGGGCCAACGTCCTGACTTTC. This encodes CASSLGFRGSGANVLTF.

The chain joins TRBV18 to TRBJ1-2; D gene ambiguous. CDR1 is KGHSH and CDR2 is LQKENI in the germline V gene. CDR3 length: 15 amino acids. Between the trimmed V and J ends, which lost 0 bases and 7 bases, there was a span of 15 bases. CDR3 DNA: TGTGCCAGCTCACCACCCAGAGCAGGAGGTGGTGGCTACACCTTC. It encodes CASSPPRAGGGGYTF.

This chain uses TRBV18 with TRBJ1-1; D is unclear. Deletions cut 3 bases from V and 1 base from J, with 15 bases between. This CDR3 has 16 residues. Germline V gene data show CDR1 as KGHSH and CDR2 as LQKENI. CDR3: CASSPPQLSANTEAFF. In DNA, the CDR3 is TGTGCCAGCTCACCCCCTCAACTGAGTGCGAACACTGAAGCTTTCTTT.

V is TRBV18 and J is TRBJ2-5, with TRBD2 matching 11 bases. V trimming: 1 base; J trimming: 1 base; junction bases outside the gene matches: 11. Germline CDR1 reads KGHSH; CDR2 reads LQKENI. The CDR3 runs to 19 residues. The DNA for the CDR3 is TGTGCCAGCTCACCACGGCTAGCGGGGGGCTCATACAGCCAAGAGACCCAGTACTTC. It encodes CASSPRLAGGSYSQETQYF.

The V and J genes are TRBV5-4 and TRBJ1-2, with D uncertain. V lost 2 bases and J lost 7, with 12 bases in between. The germline CDR1 and CDR2 sequences are SGHNT and YYREEE (reference sequence). The CDR3 is made up of 13 amino acids. The CDR3 region is CASSFLEAGGYTF. CDR3 bases: TGTGCCAGCAGCTTTTTGGAGGCAGGTGGCTACACCTTC.

The gene calls are TRBV7-2 and TRBJ2-7, with 8 bases fitting TRBD2. CDR3 length: 15 amino acids. Germline CDR1 is SGHTA and CDR2 is FQGNSA. The V and J ends lost 1 base and 3 bases, in that order; junction bases with no gene match: 5. The CDR3 bases are TGTGCCAGCAGCTTAGAGCGGGGGCCCAACTACGAGCAGTACTTC. Amino acids: CASSLERGPNYEQYF. Supplemented by reference TRBV7-2 and TRBJ2-7, the full variable domain reads GAGVSQSPSNKVTEKGKDVELRCDPISGHTALYWYRQSLGQGLEFLIYFQGNSAPDKSGLPSDRFSAERTGGSVSTLTIQRTQQEDSAVYLCASSLERGPNYEQYFGPGTRLTVT.

Only one count was recorded for this clone. V usage is TRBV19 and J usage is TRBJ2-2; D is perhaps TRBD1 (6 bases). This CDR3 spans 16 amino acids. Deletions cut 5 bases from V and 1 base from J, with 14 bases between. Germline V gene sequence: CDR1 LNHDA, CDR2 SQIVND (reference sequence). The CDR3 coding sequence is TGTGCCAGTAGTCTAGGGACAAGGCAGAACACCGGGGAGCTGTTTTTT. Protein: CASSLGTRQNTGELFF. The full variable domain, in which reference TRBV19 and TRBJ2-2 provide the parts outside the CDR3, is DGGITQSPKYLFRKEGQNVTLSCEQNLNHDAMYWYRQDPGQGLRLIYYSQIVNDFQKGDIAEGYSVSREKKESFPLTVTSAQKNPTAFYLCASSLGTRQNTGELFFGEGSRLTVL.

This clone has just a few counts. The chain employs TRBV24-1 and TRBJ2-1; D is ambiguous. The CDR3 loop spans 16 amino acids. Germline lookup yields CDR1 KGHDR and CDR2 SFDVKD. V was pared by 4 bases and J by 8 bases, with 20 bases between. CDR3 protein: CATSDPDLGSQDEQFF. Here the CDR3 DNA reads TGTGCCACCAGTGACCCTGACCTCGGTTCTCAGGATGAGCAGTTCTTC.

The chain uses TRBV7-8 and TRBJ1-5; 9 nucleotides line up with TRBD1. The CDR3 spans 15 residues. J was trimmed by 5 bases and V by 0 bases; bases with no gene match: 2. The V gene's germline CDR1 is SGHVS and CDR2 FQNEAQ. In DNA form, the CDR3 reads TGTGCCAGCAGCTTAGCGGGACAGGGAGATCAGCCCCAGCATTTT. Translated, it gives CASSLAGQGDQPQHF.

The chain recombines TRBV3-1 (or the pseudogene TRBV3-2) with TRBJ1-2, with D unclear. Germline V gene sequence: CDR1 LGHDT, CDR2 YNNKEL (reference sequence). Trimming took 4 bases from V and 1 from J, leaving 7 bases between them. CDR3 length equals 13 residues. DNA for the CDR3: TGTGCCAGCAGCCCAGGAAATAACTATGGCTACACCTTC. It translates to CASSPGNNYGYTF.

The chain combines TRBV2 with TRBJ2-7, with D maybe TRBD1 (7 bases). The V and J ends lost 3 bases and 4 bases respectively, with 22 bases between them. Per germline, CDR1 SNHLY and CDR2 FYNNEI. The CDR3 consists of 17 residues. The CDR3 DNA reads TGTGCCAGCAGTGAGCCCTTACAGGGGACTTTACCTTACGAGCAGTACTTC. It encodes CASSEPLQGTLPYEQYF.

This clone was counted a single time. The chain uses TRBV5-6 and TRBJ1-1, with TRBD1 matching over 7 bases. The ends lost 4 bases at V and 5 bases at J; junction bases unmatched: 11. Germline CDR1 and CDR2: SGHDT and YYEEEE. This CDR3 is 15 amino acids long. The CDR3 DNA reads as TGTGCCAGCAGCCTCGTAGACAGGGCACAAACTGAAGCTTTCTTT. This translates into CASSLVDRAQTEAFF.

This chain joins TRBV7-8 and TRBJ2-1, with TRBD2 identical over 8 bases. V was clipped by 1 base and J by 10 bases; unmatched bases: 9. The CDR3 is made up of 15 amino acids. Germline CDR1 is SGHVS and CDR2 is FQNEAQ. The CDR3 loop reads CASSLEAGAREEQFF. The CDR3 DNA follows: TGTGCCAGCAGCTTAGAAGCGGGAGCCCGAGAGGAGCAGTTCTTC.

The chain has TRBV7-3 and TRBJ2-2; 9 bases align to TRBD2. Germline V lookup: CDR1 SGHTA, CDR2 FQGTGA. Trimming took 1 base from V and 0 from J; bases not matched to a gene: 6. CDR3 length equals 18 residues. DNA of the CDR3: TGTGCCAGCAGCTTAAGAGCGGGGGGACCCACGAACACCGGGGAGCTGTTTTTT. Translated: CASSLRAGGPTNTGELFF.

V is TRBV5-1 and J is TRBJ1-4; 9 nucleotides line up with TRBD1. Germline values: CDR1 SGHRS, CDR2 YFSETQ. The junction had 8 bases not matched to a gene; V was cut back by 4 bases and J by 7 bases. The CDR3 runs 15 residues. CDR3 coding DNA: TGCGCCAGCAGCGGGGGACAGGGTAGGACTGAAAAACTGTTTTTT. Encoded protein: CASSGGQGRTEKLFF.

CDR3 DNA sequence: TGTGCCAGCAGCTTAGATGAGACACGGATGAACACTGAAGCTTTCTTT. Amino acid sequence: CASSLDETRMNTEAFF. The chain recombines TRBV7-8 with TRBJ1-1, with D unclear. There are 16 residues in the CDR3. The germline V and J ends were trimmed by 1 base and 0 bases, with 12 bases remaining between them. In germline, CDR1 is SGHVS, CDR2 FQNEAQ.

This clone was counted between two and nine times. V is TRBV30 and J is TRBJ1-5; 8 nucleotides line up with TRBD1. J lost 5 bases, V lost 2 bases, and 2 bases had no gene match. The CDR3 spans 13 residues. Germline V lookup: CDR1 GTSNPN, CDR2 SVGIG (reference sequence). The DNA for the CDR3 is TGTGCCTGGAGTACACAGGGGGATCAGCCCCAGCATTTT. Its protein is CAWSTQGDQPQHF.

The chain recombines TRBV3-1 (or the pseudogene TRBV3-2) with TRBJ1-1, with 11 bases matching TRBD1. The germline CDR1 and CDR2 sequences are LGHDT and YNNKEL (reference sequence). The CDR3 length is 15 residues. Losses at the gene ends were 1 base for V and 5 bases for J; bases not matched to a gene: 3. The CDR3 sequence: CASSQGGTGGTEAFF. CDR3 nucleotide sequence: TGTGCCAGCAGCCAAGGTGGGACAGGGGGGACTGAAGCTTTCTTT.

The rearrangement joins TRBV6-5 to TRBJ1-1; D call uncertain. V lost 10 bases and J 3 bases, leaving 15 bases between the germline ends. This CDR3 comprises 13 residues. CDR1 and CDR2 from the germline V gene are MNHEY and SVGAGI. Here the CDR3 reads CATKGVGDTEAFF. CDR3 nucleotide sequence: TGTGCCACGAAGGGAGTAGGCGACACTGAAGCTTTCTTT.

The chain recombines TRBV6-4 with TRBJ1-1; D is unclear. Germline CDR1 MRHNA, CDR2 SNTAGT. The CDR3 consists of 13 residues. Trimming took off 8 bases at V and 7 bases at J, with 17 bases between the two ends. The DNA for the CDR3 is TGTGCCAGCCCGGACGAGGGCGCGGGTGAAGCTTTCTTT. Protein: CASPDEGAGEAFF.

This chain links TRBV7-2 with TRBJ1-5; D may be TRBD1 (6 bases). There are 14 residues in the CDR3. Germline V gives CDR1 SGHTA, CDR2 FQGNSA. Trimming cost V 0 bases and J 6 bases, with 9 bases left between them. CDR3 sequence reads: CASSLARGSQPQHF. Written as DNA, the CDR3 is TGTGCCAGCAGCTTAGCCAGGGGTTCTCAGCCCCAGCATTTT.

The rearrangement joins TRBV9 to TRBJ2-5; 14 positions match TRBD2. Germline CDR1 is SGDLS and CDR2 is YYNGEE. This CDR3 spans 14 amino acids. V shed 4 bases, J shed 11 bases, and the junction held 7 bases outside the gene matches. CDR3 bases: TGTGCCAGCAGCTCCGGACTAGCGGGGGGAGGGCAGTACTTC. Amino acid sequence: CASSSGLAGGGQYF. Combining the CDR3 with reference TRBV9 and TRBJ2-5 gives the whole variable domain DSGVTQTPKHLITATGQRVTLRCSPRSGDLSVYWYQQSLDQGLQFLIQYYNGEERAKGNILERFSAQQFPDLHSELNLSSLELGDSALYFCASSSGLAGGGQYFGPGTRLLVL.